This T cell receptor (beta chain) was found in a study of CD8+CD57+ T cells in acquired aplastic anemia. Study-level information: Sorted CD4+ and CD8+ cells yielded DNA averaging roughly 3.3 ug.

The sample holds many counts of this clonotype. What it binds is not known. Genomic DNA, serving as template, underwent TCR beta VDJ and CDR3 profiling. In TCRdb, the reads were re-called with MiXCR into one record per CDR3 protein. The table records about 220,000 distinct CDR3 sequences, roughly half of them present only once. The trim removed 2 bases at V and 1 base at J, leaving 4 bases unmatched. CDR3 length: 15 amino acids. Germline values: CDR1 SGHTS, CDR2 YDEGEE. CD8+CD57+ cell expansion, shown by flow cytometry, had occurred in the patients selected for sequencing. Severe acquired aplastic anemia was present in all patients. Findings and caveats of the study: In common between the patients and the controls were more than 25 CD8+ CDR3 sequences. Any difference that existed in CD8+ Simpson's diversity between patients and controls was not significant.

This clonotype originated in a human donor with aplastic anemia. The V gene is TRBV5-8, the J gene TRBJ1-2; TRBD1 aligns across 8 bases. The sequenced sample was sorted CD4+, CD8+, or CD8+CD57+ T cells (not recorded which) from PBMCs. The CDR3 coding sequence is TGTGCCAGCAGCTTTGACAGGGGATTTAACTATGGCTACACCTTC. The encoded protein is CASSFDRGFNYGYTF.